One and the same sample provided the 17 T cell receptor beta chains below, sequenced in a study of cytomegalovirus exposure and HLA in healthy donors. Vbeta (60) and Jbeta (13) primers were used in the PCR. Measured with immunoSEQ multiplex PCR; TCRdb has only the in-frame clones, and not every one. The sample shows more than 70,000 clones, approximately 80% of them seen only once. Input material: PBMCs. The source of these receptors is a man under 40 in good health and CMV-seropositive.

The rearrangement links TRBV5-1 to TRBJ2-5, with 9 nucleotides matching TRBD1. The V gene end was trimmed by 0 bases and the J gene end by 0 bases; junction bases not matched to a gene: 3. Germline CDR1 and CDR2: SGHRS and YFSETQ. This CDR3 has 16 amino acids. The CDR3 nucleotides are TGCGCCAGCAGCTTGGCAGGGACAGGGTACCAAGAGACCCAGTACTTC. Protein sequence: CASSLAGTGYQETQYF.

The V gene is TRBV18, the J gene TRBJ2-7, with 7 bases fitting TRBD1. In germline, CDR1 is KGHSH, CDR2 LQKENI. The length of the CDR3 is 15 residues. V shed 3 bases, J shed 4 bases, and the junction held 9 bases outside the gene matches. CDR3 in amino acids: CASSPTRDRVYEQYF. DNA of the CDR3: TGTGCCAGCTCACCCACACGAGACAGGGTATACGAGCAGTACTTC. Based on the CDR3 plus reference TRBV18 and TRBJ2-7, the full variable domain is NAGVMQNPRHLVRRRGQEARLRCSPMKGHSHVYWYRQLPEEGLKFMVYLQKENIIDESGMPKERFSAEFPKEGPSILRIQQVVRGDSAAYFCASSPTRDRVYEQYFGPGTRLTVT.

The sample holds a few counts of this clone. The chain uses TRBV11-2 and TRBJ1-2; TRBD1 is a possible D gene (5 bases). This CDR3 comprises 13 residues. Per germline, CDR1 SGHAT and CDR2 FQNNGV. V dropped 5 bases and J dropped 7 bases, with 14 bases sitting between them. The CDR3, as DNA: TGTGCCAGCAGCCCGACGGAGGGACTTGGCTACACCTTC. Residues: CASSPTEGLGYTF.

The CDR3 region has the DNA TGTGCCAGCAGCCACCTACAGGGTTCTTACACCGGGGAGCTGTTTTTT. Protein product: CASSHLQGSYTGELFF. V usage is TRBV7-8 and J usage is TRBJ2-2, with D possibly matching TRBD1 (6 bases). The ends were cut back, 5 bases at V and 3 bases at J, with 16 bases in the middle. The germline gives CDR1 SGHVS, CDR2 FQNEAQ. The CDR3 totals 16 residues. Drawing the rest from reference TRBV7-8 and TRBJ2-2, the complete variable domain is GAGVSQSPRYKVAKRGQDVALRCDPISGHVSLFWYQQALGQGPEFLTYFQNEAQLDKSGLPSDRFFAERPEGSVSTLKIQRTQQEDSAVYLCASSHLQGSYTGELFFGEGSRLTVL.

The rearrangement joins TRBV18 to TRBJ2-3; TRBD1 matches 8 bases. The length of the CDR3 is 15 residues. Per germline, CDR1 KGHSH and CDR2 LQKENI. The ends lost 2 bases at V and 5 bases at J; junction bases unmatched: 6. The CDR3 spells CASSPATGELDTQYF. Written as DNA, the CDR3 is TGTGCCAGCTCACCAGCGACAGGGGAATTAGATACGCAGTATTTT. Variable domain in full (rest from reference TRBV18 and TRBJ2-3): NAGVMQNPRHLVRRRGQEARLRCSPMKGHSHVYWYRQLPEEGLKFMVYLQKENIIDESGMPKERFSAEFPKEGPSILRIQQVVRGDSAAYFCASSPATGELDTQYFGPGTRLTVL.

This clone has more than one count but fewer than ten. The V gene is TRBV7-2, the J gene TRBJ1-5; D is uncertain. Trimming left V 1 base short and J 0 bases short, with 7 bases between. The CDR3 consists of 15 residues. The germline gives CDR1 SGHTA, CDR2 FQGNSA. The CDR3 nucleotides are TGTGCCAGCAGCTTAGGGGCGAATAGCAATCAGCCCCAGCATTTT. The encoded protein is CASSLGANSNQPQHF.

This clone was seen a few times. The chain has TRBV7-6 and TRBJ1-1; D possibly corresponds to TRBD1 (5 bases). V lost 5 bases, J lost 0 bases, and 19 bases lay in between. Germline loops: CDR1 SGHVS, CDR2 FNYEAQ. CDR3 length equals 17 residues. In DNA, the CDR3 is TGTGCCAGCAGCCCAGAAGTATTTCGACAGATGAACACTGAAGCTTTCTTT. Residues: CASSPEVFRQMNTEAFF.

This sequence joins TRBV2 and TRBJ1-4; possibly TRBD1 for D (5 bases). Germline CDR1 and CDR2: SNHLY and FYNNEI. V was trimmed by 7 bases and J by 5 bases, leaving 17 bases between them. The length of the CDR3 is 15 residues. The CDR3 DNA reads as TGTGCCAGCACCTCGGGGGGAAATGGCAATGAAAAACTGTTTTTT. Amino acids: CASTSGGNGNEKLFF.

This chain connects TRBV5-1 to TRBJ1-1, with D possibly matching TRBD1 (6 bases). The germline CDR1 and CDR2 sequences are SGHRS and YFSETQ. The CDR3 runs to 15 residues. V lost 1 base to trimming and J lost 4 bases, with 14 bases between them. CDR3 DNA sequence: TGCGCCAGCAGCTTGAGTTTGCAGGGGTCCACTGAAGCTTTCTTT. It translates to CASSLSLQGSTEAFF.

The rearrangement joins TRBV7-9 to TRBJ2-2; 7 bases fit TRBD1. This CDR3 has 15 residues. With 2 bases clipped from V and 1 base from J, the junction kept 1 base outside the gene matches. Per the germline V gene, CDR1 is SEHNR and CDR2 is FQNEAQ (reference sequence). The CDR3, as DNA: TGTGCCAGCAGCTTACGACAGGGGAACACCGGGGAGCTGTTTTTT. It translates to CASSLRQGNTGELFF.

The J gene is TRBJ1-1, the V gene TRBV25-1, with 7 bases lining up with TRBD1. This CDR3 is 13 amino acids long. CDR1 is MGHDK, CDR2 SYGVNS, per germline. V lost 6 bases and J lost 4; bases outside the gene matches: 5. The CDR3 loop is CASRPGGGTEAFF. The CDR3 DNA sequence: TGTGCCAGCAGACCAGGGGGAGGCACTGAAGCTTTCTTT.

The chain recombines TRBV4-3 with TRBJ1-4; D call uncertain. The CDR3 loop spans 13 amino acids. Per germline, CDR1 LGHNA and CDR2 YSLEER. Trimming stripped 4 bases from V and 8 bases from J, with 11 bases between. This chain's CDR3 is CASSRINGEKLFF. Here the CDR3 DNA reads TGCGCCAGCAGCCGGATAAACGGGGAAAAACTGTTTTTT.

J is TRBJ1-1 and V is TRBV19; the D gene is possibly TRBD1 (5 bases). The CDR3 runs 15 residues. V lost 6 bases to trimming and J lost 0 bases, with 14 bases between them. Per the germline V gene, CDR1 is LNHDA and CDR2 is SQIVND (reference sequence). The chain's CDR3 is CASSNRREVNTEAFF. The CDR3 DNA is TGTGCCAGTAGCAACCGCAGGGAGGTGAACACTGAAGCTTTCTTT.

The chain is built from TRBV11-2 and TRBJ2-6; tentative D call: TRBD1 (5 bases). The CDR3 runs to 15 residues. Germline V gives CDR1 SGHAT, CDR2 FQNNGV. V dropped 5 bases and J dropped 0 bases, with 8 bases sitting between them. The CDR3 spells CASSAQGSGANVLTF. The DNA for the CDR3 is TGTGCCAGCAGCGCCCAGGGCTCTGGGGCCAACGTCCTGACTTTC. Supplemented by reference TRBV11-2 and TRBJ2-6, the full variable domain reads EAGVAQSPRYKIIEKRQSVAFWCNPISGHATLYWYQQILGQGPKLLIQFQNNGVVDDSQLPKDRFSAERLKGVDSTLKIQPAKLEDSAVYLCASSAQGSGANVLTFGAGSRLTVL.

This chain uses TRBV19 with TRBJ1-2; 7 nucleotides align to TRBD1. The CDR3 has 16 residues. Unmatched junction bases numbered 16, after V lost 5 bases and J lost 7 bases. Germline V CDR1 and CDR2: LNHDA, SQIVND (reference sequence). CDR3 residues: CASSQTLTGTDGGYTF. The CDR3 bases are TGTGCCAGTAGTCAAACCCTTACCGGGACAGATGGTGGCTACACCTTC. The whole variable domain, filled in from reference TRBV19 and TRBJ1-2, reads DGGITQSPKYLFRKEGQNVTLSCEQNLNHDAMYWYRQDPGQGLRLIYYSQIVNDFQKGDIAEGYSVSREKKESFPLTVTSAQKNPTAFYLCASSQTLTGTDGGYTFGSGTRLTVV.

This clone was seen more than once but under ten times. The chain recombines TRBV7-2 with TRBJ1-2; 9 bases align to TRBD1. This CDR3 comprises 14 residues. The junction had 3 bases not matched to a gene; V was cut back by 3 bases and J by 4 bases. The germline V gene encodes CDR1 SGHTA and CDR2 FQGNSA. The DNA for the CDR3 is TGTGCCAGCAGCTTGACGGGACAGGGCTATGGCTACACCTTC. Residues: CASSLTGQGYGYTF.

V is TRBV5-1 and J is TRBJ1-6; 9 positions agree with TRBD1. V lost 4 bases, J lost 7 bases, and 6 bases stayed unmatched. This CDR3 is 15 amino acids long. Germline loops: CDR1 SGHRS, CDR2 YFSETQ. In DNA, the CDR3 is TGCGCCAGCAGCGCGCTTACAGGGGGCAATTCACCCCTCCACTTT. The encoded protein is CASSALTGGNSPLHF.